The 22 T cell receptor beta chains presented below share a single source sample, sequenced in a study of molecular identifiers for immune sequencing clone quantification. TCRdb reprocessed the PCR reads via MiXCR and lists one record per CDR3 protein. The table includes 300,000 to 400,000 distinct CDR3 sequences, roughly 24% detected once. Sequencing was done on a sample of naive CD8+ T cells from blood, with Jurkat cell RNA spiked in. The subset here: FACS-sorted CD8+CD4-CCR7+CD45RA+ naive T cells. These receptors were collected from a human donor in good health. Some libraries in this study had Jurkat cell RNA spiked in.

This clonotype has just a few counts. The chain joins TRBV6-1 to TRBJ2-3; D is possibly TRBD1 (6 bases). V lost 7 bases and J 2 bases, leaving 16 bases between the germline ends. The CDR3 contains 15 residues. CDR1 and CDR2 (germline): MNHNS, SASEGT. CDR3: CASTGQLRVTDTQYF. The CDR3 bases are TGTGCCAGCACAGGACAGCTTAGGGTCACAGATACGCAGTATTTT.

This clonotype has at least ten counts. The V gene is TRBV5-1, the J gene TRBJ2-7; no clear D. The CDR3 length is 11 residues. Trimming left V 0 bases short and J 10 bases short, with 8 bases between. Germline V gene lookup returns CDR1 SGHRS and CDR2 YFSETQ. The CDR3 region has the DNA TGCGCCAGCAGCTTGGGGGCGTTCCAGTACTTC. As protein: CASSLGAFQYF.

This clonotype was seen more than once but under ten times. The chain has TRBV10-3 and TRBJ2-3; D gene uncertain. The V and J ends lost 3 bases and 0 bases respectively, with 7 bases between them. The CDR3 loop spans 14 amino acids. From germline, CDR1 is ENHRY and CDR2 SYGVKD. CDR3 sequence reads: CAISDVISTDTQYF. In nucleotides, the CDR3 is TGTGCCATCAGTGACGTCATCAGCACAGATACGCAGTATTTT.

The table lists this clonotype with a count of one. A much bigger clone sits one base away, suggesting this may be a read error. The rearrangement links TRBV9 to TRBJ1-5, with D perhaps matching TRBD1 (5 bases). Deletions cut 0 bases from V and 6 bases from J, with 13 bases between. The CDR3 has 15 amino acids. Germline lookup yields CDR1 SGDLS and CDR2 YYNGEE. CDR3: CASSVEGRPGQPQHF. The CDR3 DNA reads TGTGCCAGCAGCGTAGAGGGACGGCCAGGTCAGCCCCAGCATTTT.

This clonotype was detected many times. This chain joins TRBV28 and TRBJ1-1, with TRBD1 identical over 7 bases. Germline CDR1 MDHEN, CDR2 SYDVKM. The trim removed 5 bases at V and 3 bases at J, leaving 9 bases unmatched. The CDR3 has 15 amino acids. This CDR3 reads CASSATGKGYTEAFF. The CDR3 coding sequence is TGTGCCAGCAGTGCGACAGGGAAGGGGTACACTGAAGCTTTCTTT. The full variable domain, its missing parts supplied by reference TRBV28 and TRBJ1-1, is DVKVTQSSRYLVKRTGEKVFLECVQDMDHENMFWYRQDPGLGLRLIYFSYDVKMKEKGDIPEGYSVSREKKERFSLILESASTNQTSMYLCASSATGKGYTEAFFGQGTRLTVV.

This clonotype was seen repeatedly, ten times or more. V is TRBV7-8 and J is TRBJ2-6; TRBD1 matches 7 bases. CDR3 length: 17 residues. The ends lost 5 bases at V and 2 bases at J; junction bases unmatched: 9. CDR1 and CDR2 from the germline V gene are SGHVS and FQNEAQ. The CDR3 coding sequence is TGTGCCAGCAGCCCGCACCTAACAGGGGCTGGGGCCAACGTCCTGACTTTC. Translating it yields CASSPHLTGAGANVLTF.

This clonotype was observed at least ten times. This chain connects TRBV5-1 to TRBJ2-7; D unresolved. The length of the CDR3 is 16 residues. Trimming left V 0 bases short and J 3 bases short, with 16 bases between. The germline gives CDR1 SGHRS, CDR2 YFSETQ. The CDR3 DNA sequence: TGCGCCAGCAGCTTGGCCCCGGAAACGAGATTCTACGAGCAGTACTTC. Its protein is CASSLAPETRFYEQYF.

This clonotype showed up many times. The V gene is TRBV11-2, the J gene TRBJ1-1, with 9 bases identical to TRBD1. Germline assignment: CDR1 SGHAT and CDR2 FQNNGV. J lost 6 bases, V lost 1 base, and 6 bases had no gene match. This CDR3 has 15 amino acids. The CDR3, as DNA: TGTGCCAGCAGCTTAGTGGGACAGGGTCTGTCTGAAGCTTTCTTT. This codes for CASSLVGQGLSEAFF.

This clonotype was counted a few times. An end of the junction differs from the germline gene, which may be a read error. V gene TRBV4-1 combines with J gene TRBJ2-7, with a possible D match to TRBD2 (7 bases). The CDR3 is 14 amino acids. CDR1 MGHRA and CDR2 YSYEKL come from the germline V gene. CDR3 amino acids: CASGQVAGGPEQYF. The CDR3 DNA reads TGCGCCAGCGGCCAAGTCGCCGGGGGGCCCGAGCAGTACTTC.

The genes are TRBV14 and TRBJ2-7; D unclear. The CDR3 is 14 amino acids. The germline V and J ends were trimmed by 0 bases and 2 bases, with 8 bases remaining between them. Germline values: CDR1 SGHDN, CDR2 FVKESK. The CDR3 loop reads CASSQDNGPYEQYF. CDR3 nucleotide sequence: TGTGCCAGCAGCCAAGATAATGGACCCTACGAGCAGTACTTC.

Points on this clonotype: Germline is not matched at one junction end, which may reflect a read error. The chain joins TRBV19 to TRBJ1-5; D call uncertain. CDR3 size: 12 residues. The germline CDR1 and CDR2 sequences are LNHDA and SQIVND (reference sequence). The CDR3 sequence is CASSIGDRPQQF. CDR3 bases: TGTGCCAGTAGTATTGGAGATCGGCCCCAGCAGTTT. The full variable domain, rest sourced from reference TRBV19 and TRBJ1-5, is DGGITQSPKYLFRKEGQNVTLSCEQNLNHDAMYWYRQDPGQGLRLIYYSQIVNDFQKGDIAEGYSVSREKKESFPLTVTSAQKNPTAFYLCASSIGDRPQQFGDGTRLSIL.

Comment on this clonotype: At one end the junction does not follow the germline gene, possibly because of a read error. The chain links TRBV29-1 to TRBJ2-2; TRBD2 might be the D (6 bases). Germline V gene data show CDR1 as SQVTM and CDR2 as ANQGSEA. This CDR3 spans 13 amino acids. The CDR3 spells CSVFRGNTGELLF. The CDR3 region has the DNA TGCAGCGTCTTCCGCGGGAACACCGGGGAGCTGCTTTTT.

This CDR3 reads CAISEAAATNEKLFF. Written as DNA, the CDR3 is TGTGCCATCAGTGAGGCGGCAGCAACTAATGAAAAACTGTTTTTT. This chain connects TRBV10-3 to TRBJ1-4; D is undetermined. Trimming removed 2 bases at V and 0 bases at J, with 7 bases between. The V gene's germline CDR1 is ENHRY and CDR2 SYGVKD. This CDR3 spans 15 amino acids.

Concerning this clonotype itself: A much larger clone lies a single base off, so this may be a read error. The chain joins TRBV24-1 to TRBJ2-5, with D unclear. Germline CDR1 and CDR2: KGHDR and SFDVKD. V was clipped by 4 bases and J by 4 bases, with 9 bases between them. The CDR3 spans 13 residues. The CDR3 here is CATSESTRETQYF. The CDR3 DNA reads TGTGCCACCAGTGAGTCGACGAGAGAGACCCAGTACTTC.

This clonotype was picked up many times. J is TRBJ2-7 and V is TRBV7-9; D call uncertain. This CDR3 has 15 amino acids. Trimming removed 0 bases at V and 2 bases at J, with 11 bases between. CDR1 SEHNR and CDR2 FQNEAQ come from the germline V gene (reference sequence). The CDR3 DNA is TGTGCCAGCAGCTTAGCGCCCGGCAGGCCCTACGAGCAGTACTTC. Translation: CASSLAPGRPYEQYF.

This clonotype has just a few counts. This CDR3 reads CASSLALSGRTDTQYF. CDR3 bases: TGTGCCAGCAGCTTAGCGTTAAGCGGGAGAACAGATACGCAGTATTTT. The gene calls are TRBV7-9 and TRBJ2-3; the match to TRBD2 covers 8 bases. J was trimmed by 3 bases and V by 0 bases; bases with no gene match: 5. Germline assignment: CDR1 SEHNR and CDR2 FQNEAQ (reference sequence). The CDR3 runs 16 residues.

This rearrangement joins TRBV6-5 to TRBJ2-1; possible D gene TRBD2, 5 bases. The germline CDR1 and CDR2 sequences are MNHEY and SVGAGI. The V gene lost 6 bases and the J gene lost 6 bases, with 9 bases spanning the gap. The CDR3 runs 12 residues. In DNA, the CDR3 is TGTGCCAGCAGCACTAGTGGCAATGAGCAGTTCTTC. It specifies CASSTSGNEQFF.

Remarks on this clonotype: This may be a read error: a much more frequent sequence differs by one nucleotide. The chain uses TRBV11-2 and TRBJ2-3, with TRBD2 as a possible D gene (6 bases). Germline CDR1 SGHAT, CDR2 FQNNGV. The CDR3 is 15 residues long. Deletions cut 3 bases from V and 5 bases from J, with 15 bases between. The CDR3 DNA reads as TGTGCCAGCAGCTTTCCGGAGGGCTCGGAAGATACGCAGTATTTT. As protein: CASSFPEGSEDTQYF.

This clonotype appeared a few times. This sequence joins TRBV12-3 or TRBV12-4 and TRBJ1-5; no clear D. V was cut by 6 bases and J by 0 bases, with 9 bases left in between. The CDR3 contains 14 residues. The CDR3 DNA follows: TGTGCCAGCAGGTTGGGATATAGCAATCAGCCCCAGCATTTT. This encodes CASRLGYSNQPQHF.

This clonotype was seen many times. The V call is TRBV12-3 or TRBV12-4, the J call TRBJ2-5; either TRBD1 or TRBD2 may supply D (5 bases each). The CDR3 sequence is 12 residues long. Trimming took 5 bases from V and 10 from J, leaving 14 bases between them. This chain's CDR3 is CASSPEGTLQYF. In DNA, the CDR3 is TGTGCCAGCAGTCCCGAGGGGACCCTCCAGTACTTC.

In this sample, this clonotype turned up a few times. The chain carries TRBV4-3 and TRBJ2-1; 7 bases align to TRBD1. V gave up 0 bases and J gave up 4 bases; unmatched junction bases: 6. CDR1 and CDR2 (germline): LGHNA, YSLEER. The CDR3 spans 16 residues. CDR3 sequence (DNA): TGCGCCAGCAGCCAAGATGTCGCAGGGGGTTACAATGAGCAGTTCTTC. Its translation: CASSQDVAGGYNEQFF.

This clonotype was detected only a few times. The chain carries TRBV30 and TRBJ2-2; no clear D gene. With 4 bases removed from V and 0 bases from J, the gap between germline ends came to 6 bases. The CDR3 is made up of 13 amino acids. Per the germline V gene, CDR1 is GTSNPN and CDR2 is SVGIG (reference sequence). CDR3 amino acids: CAWMDTNTGELFF. In DNA, the CDR3 is TGTGCCTGGATGGATACGAACACCGGGGAGCTGTTTTTT. Looking up the rest from reference TRBV30 and TRBJ2-2 gives the full variable domain: SQTIHQWPATLVQPVGSPLSLECTVEGTSNPNLYWYRQAAGRGLQLLFYSVGIGQISSEVPQNLSASRPQDRQFILSSKKLLLSDSGFYLCAWMDTNTGELFFGEGSRLTVL.